A single sample gave rise to the 16 T cell receptor beta chains below, sequenced in a study of cytomegalovirus exposure and HLA in healthy donors. PCR was performed using 60 Vbeta and 13 Jbeta primers. The assay was immunoSEQ multiplex PCR, and TCRdb's table has in-frame clones only and misses some. The table records about 93,000 clones, around 80% of them present only once. What was sequenced was PBMCs. Receptors were obtained from a man in his thirties or forties in good health and CMV-seronegative.

The chain employs TRBV10-1 and TRBJ2-1, with a weak D call TRBD2 (7 bases). Germline V CDR1 and CDR2: WNHNN, SYGVQD (reference sequence). V was cut by 8 bases and J by 15 bases, with 20 bases left in between. The CDR3 has 12 amino acids. DNA for the CDR3: TGCGCCAGCTCCCGGGGGGCTAATGAGGCGTTCTTC. This codes for CASSRGANEAFF.

This rearrangement joins TRBV28 to TRBJ2-7; 7 bases match TRBD2. Germline CDR1 reads MDHEN; CDR2 reads SYDVKM. The CDR3 runs to 13 residues. J lost 5 bases, V lost 3 bases, and 4 bases had no gene match. CDR3 DNA: TGTGCCAGCAGTTTGGGAGGGGCAAACGAGCAGTACTTC. It yields the protein CASSLGGANEQYF.

This chain uses TRBV11-3 with TRBJ1-1; weak D call: TRBD1 (5 bases). Germline V gene lookup returns CDR1 SGHNT and CDR2 YENEEA. Trimming stripped 1 base from V and 8 bases from J, with 11 bases between. CDR3 size: 13 residues. CDR3 protein: CASSLGHPGEAFF. The CDR3 DNA sequence: TGTGCCAGCAGCTTAGGCCACCCAGGGGAAGCTTTCTTT.

The chain employs TRBV5-1 and TRBJ2-1, with D tentatively TRBD2 (6 bases). CDR1 and CDR2 from the germline V gene are SGHRS and YFSETQ. CDR3 length: 21 amino acids. V was shortened by 0 bases and J by 5 bases, with 30 bases between the two germline ends. In nucleotides, the CDR3 is TGCGCCAGCAGCTTGGGTTTGATGTTAAGGCAGGGAGGACCCCTTAACAATGAGCAGTTCTTC. The encoded protein is CASSLGLMLRQGGPLNNEQFF.

This clone was detected only a few times. This sequence joins TRBV7-2 and TRBJ1-6; D is possibly TRBD1 (5 bases). In germline, CDR1 is SGHTA, CDR2 FQGNSA. The CDR3 has 16 amino acids. V dropped 3 bases and J dropped 9 bases, with 18 bases sitting between them. The chain's CDR3 is CASSFLVRGEGSPLHF. The CDR3 bases are TGTGCCAGCAGCTTCTTAGTTCGGGGGGAGGGTTCACCCCTCCACTTT.

V is TRBV7-9 and J is TRBJ2-1, with 7 bases aligning to TRBD2. Trimming removed 2 bases from V and 4 bases from J; junction bases left unmatched: 17. Germline values: CDR1 SEHNR, CDR2 FQNEAQ (reference sequence). CDR3 length equals 19 residues. The CDR3 sequence: CASSLIRAGVSLRYNEQFF. CDR3 sequence (DNA): TGTGCCAGCAGCTTAATACGGGCGGGAGTGTCGCTTCGGTACAATGAGCAGTTCTTC.

The chain couples TRBV15 to TRBJ1-2; 7 bases match TRBD1. There are 14 residues in the CDR3. V shed 6 bases and J 3 bases; nucleotides not matched to a gene: 7. CDR1 and CDR2 (germline): LNHNV, YYDKDF (reference sequence). Here the CDR3 DNA reads TGTGCCACCAGGAAGACAGGGTTAGACTATGGCTACACCTTC. Protein product: CATRKTGLDYGYTF. Using reference TRBV15 and TRBJ1-2 for the parts outside the CDR3, the full variable domain is DAMVIQNPRYQVTQFGKPVTLSCSQTLNHNVMYWYQQKSSQAPKLLFHYYDKDFNNEADTPDNFQSRRPNTSFCFLDIRSPGLGDTAMYLCATRKTGLDYGYTFGSGTRLTVV.

This clone has a single count. The rearrangement joins TRBV25-1 to TRBJ1-4, with 7 bases lining up with TRBD1. The germline V gene has CDR1 MGHDK and CDR2 SYGVNS. There are 18 residues in the CDR3. V was clipped by 4 bases and J by 0 bases; unmatched bases: 11. The CDR3 DNA reads TGTGCCAGCAGTGTTCGGGGACAGATGCCAGCAACTAATGAAAAACTGTTTTTT. Translated, it gives CASSVRGQMPATNEKLFF.

The chain links TRBV5-6 to TRBJ2-6; TRBD1 might be the D (5 bases). Between the trimmed V and J ends, which lost 9 bases and 0 bases, there was a span of 13 bases. The CDR3 totals 15 residues. In germline, CDR1 is SGHDT, CDR2 YYEEEE. The CDR3 coding sequence is TGTGCCACCTACAGGCCCCACTCTGGGGCCAACGTCCTGACTTTC. It encodes CATYRPHSGANVLTF. Filled out from reference TRBV5-6 and TRBJ2-6, the complete variable domain reads DAGVTQSPTHLIKTRGQQVTLRCSPKSGHDTVSWYQQALGQGPQFIFQYYEEEERQRGNFPDRFSGHQFPNYSSELNVNALLLGDSALYLCATYRPHSGANVLTFGAGSRLTVL.

The rearrangement links TRBV20-1 to TRBJ2-7; no clear D. The V and J ends lost 5 bases and 5 bases respectively, with 10 bases between them. The CDR3 totals 11 residues. Per the germline V gene, CDR1 is DFQATT and CDR2 is SNEGSKA (reference sequence). Here the CDR3 DNA reads TGCAGTGCTGGTAGCCCCGACGAGCAGTACTTC. Its translation: CSAGSPDEQYF.

V is TRBV27 and J is TRBJ2-7, with D possibly TRBD1 on 6 matching bases. V was pared by 5 bases and J by 2 bases, with 16 bases between. The CDR3 loop spans 15 amino acids. The germline CDR1 and CDR2 sequences are MNHEY and SMNVEV (reference sequence). DNA of the CDR3: TGTGCCAGCAGTCCCCGGCCAGACAGGACCTACGAGCAGTACTTC. Translation gives CASSPRPDRTYEQYF.

The V gene is TRBV29-1, the J gene TRBJ2-7; D perhaps matches TRBD1 (5 bases). This CDR3 contains 16 residues. Trimming left V 3 bases short and J 5 bases short, with 23 bases between. CDR1 is SQVTM and CDR2 is ANQGSEA in the germline V gene. CDR3 residues: CSVDDGWQGLFNEQYF. The CDR3 DNA is TGCAGCGTTGATGATGGGTGGCAGGGCTTGTTTAACGAGCAGTACTTC.

This chain uses TRBV5-1 with TRBJ2-1; perhaps TRBD2 as D (6 bases). Looked up from germline, CDR1 is SGHRS and CDR2 is YFSETQ. Between the trimmed V and J ends, which lost 2 bases and 8 bases, there was a span of 11 bases. CDR3 length: 13 residues. In DNA, the CDR3 is TGCGCCAGCAGCTTTTCGGGGGTCCATGAGCAGTTCTTC. Translated, it gives CASSFSGVHEQFF.

The chain carries TRBV5-5 and TRBJ2-2; 7 bases agree with TRBD1. The CDR3 has 17 residues. V dropped 1 base and J dropped 3; count of bases not matched to a gene: 9. Germline V gives CDR1 SGHKS, CDR2 YYEKEE (reference sequence). The CDR3 protein is CASSLMSRQGHTGELFF. The CDR3 DNA reads as TGTGCCAGCAGCTTGATGTCCCGACAGGGCCACACCGGGGAGCTGTTTTTT.

The chain links TRBV19 to TRBJ2-3; D ambiguous. Germline lookup yields CDR1 LNHDA and CDR2 SQIVND (reference sequence). The CDR3 is 13 amino acids. Between the trimmed V and J ends, which lost 2 bases and 4 bases, there was a span of 7 bases. The CDR3 DNA reads as TGTGCCAGTAGTATACGTATAGCAGATACGCAGTATTTT. This sequence encodes CASSIRIADTQYF. Full variable domain (rest looked up from reference TRBV19 and TRBJ2-3): DGGITQSPKYLFRKEGQNVTLSCEQNLNHDAMYWYRQDPGQGLRLIYYSQIVNDFQKGDIAEGYSVSREKKESFPLTVTSAQKNPTAFYLCASSIRIADTQYFGPGTRLTVL.

The rearrangement joins TRBV28 to TRBJ1-5, with a possible D match to TRBD1 (6 bases). CDR3 length equals 15 residues. V was shortened by 5 bases and J by 0 bases, with 11 bases between the two germline ends. Germline CDR1 MDHEN, CDR2 SYDVKM. CDR3 sequence: CASSPSGVSNQPQHF. As DNA, the CDR3 is TGTGCCAGCAGTCCTTCAGGGGTTAGCAATCAGCCCCAGCATTTT.